This T cell receptor (beta chain) was identified in a study of T cells in localized non-small cell lung cancer. General study findings and limits: Uninvolved adjacent lung had more T cell clonality than any other tissue, topping tumor. One tumor region alone was sequenced, and heterogeneity therefore remains possible. A median about 50 of the top 100 tumor clones appeared in adjacent lung. An association was observed between higher blood T cell density and longer overall survival.

A remark on this clone: Its antigen is unidentified.

The CDR3 extends over 16 amino acids. CDR1 LNHNV and CDR2 YYDKDF come from the germline V gene (reference sequence). Trimming stripped 4 bases from V and 5 bases from J, with 21 bases between. Sequencing was performed with immunoSEQ multiplex PCR; in TCRdb, only in-frame clones are kept and a portion is missing. Of fewer than 3,000 clones in the sample, almost 35% were seen once. The TCR comes from a man between 40 and 69 years old with stage II lung adenocarcinoma. This chain uses TRBV15 with TRBJ2-7; D gene unclear. The source material was lung tumor tissue, sampled before any cancer treatment. CDR3 DNA: TGTGCCACCAGCACGCAACAGCAAACGGGTGGACACGAGCAGTACTTC. Protein product: CATSTQQQTGGHEQYF.